These 30 T cell receptor beta chains share one sample of origin, sequenced in a study of a mutant IDH1 vaccine in newly diagnosed glioma. These receptors have no known antigen. Time point described: week 11, during vaccination. Doses consisted of 300 ug of mutant IDH1 20-mer peptide each, paired with topical imiquimod. This table comes from immunoSEQ multiplex PCR, and its TCRdb copy is limited to in-frame clones, with some not included. The sample includes around 33,000 clones, around 90% of them seen just once. The starting material was PBMCs, obtained from a glioma patient whose treatment included an IDH1 peptide vaccine. These receptors came from a man aged 18 to 35 with glioma.

The chain employs TRBV9 and TRBJ2-2; possible D gene TRBD1, 6 bases. CDR3 length equals 16 residues. Trimming took 3 bases from V and 1 from J, leaving 13 bases between them. CDR1 is SGDLS and CDR2 is YYNGEE in the germline V gene. The DNA of the CDR3 is TGTGCCAGCAGCGCCCAACAGGGTTTGAACACCGGGGAGCTGTTTTTT. It encodes CASSAQQGLNTGELFF.

CDR3 amino acids: CASSTRTGHPGPYF. The DNA of the CDR3 is TGTGCCAGCAGTACACGGACCGGGCACCCGGGGCCGTACTTC. The V gene is TRBV6-1, the J gene TRBJ2-7; the D call may be TRBD1 or TRBD2 (5 bases each). The CDR3 contains 14 residues. Trimming took 5 bases from V and 12 from J, leaving 23 bases between them. CDR1 MNHNS and CDR2 SASEGT come from the germline V gene.

V and J are TRBV7-7 and TRBJ2-7; 7 nucleotides match TRBD1. The CDR3 spans 13 residues. V lost 5 bases, J lost 4 bases, and 5 bases stayed unmatched. Germline V gives CDR1 SSHAT, CDR2 FNYEAQ (reference sequence). CDR3 DNA sequence: TGTGCCAGCAGCCGAGGGACAGCATACGAGCAGTACTTC. This sequence encodes CASSRGTAYEQYF.

The chain carries TRBV4-1 and TRBJ2-4; 10 bases are shared with TRBD2. Per the germline V gene, CDR1 is MGHRA and CDR2 is YSYEKL. This CDR3 contains 18 residues. The ends lost 0 bases at V and 10 bases at J; junction bases unmatched: 15. In DNA, the CDR3 is TGCGCCAGCAGCCAAGATCCTAGCGGGAGTGCCGGCCCCTCGATTCAGTACTTC. Translated: CASSQDPSGSAGPSIQYF.

V gene TRBV27 combines with J gene TRBJ1-1; D gene ambiguous. The CDR3 contains 14 residues. Trimming removed 3 bases at V and 5 bases at J, with 13 bases between. Looked up from germline, CDR1 is MNHEY and CDR2 is SMNVEV (reference sequence). The chain's CDR3 is CASSFFGQGTEAFF. The CDR3 DNA sequence: TGTGCCAGCAGTTTTTTCGGTCAAGGGACTGAAGCTTTCTTT.

The chain is built from TRBV5-6 and TRBJ2-7; D might be TRBD1 (6 bases). In germline, CDR1 is SGHDT, CDR2 YYEEEE. The CDR3 consists of 13 residues. Trimming removed 3 bases at V and 6 bases at J, with 13 bases between. The CDR3 is CASSSQQGGEQYF. The CDR3, as DNA: TGTGCCAGCAGCTCCCAACAGGGTGGCGAGCAGTACTTC.

The CDR3 protein is CASSQAVRAVEQFF. CDR3 DNA: TGTGCCAGCAGCCAAGCCGTCAGGGCGGTTGAGCAGTTCTTC. This chain joins TRBV4-2 and TRBJ2-1; D is possibly TRBD1 (5 bases). This CDR3 is 14 amino acids long. The ends were cut back, 1 base at V and 9 bases at J, with 13 bases in the middle. Germline V CDR1 and CDR2: LGHNA, YNFKEQ.

This chain links TRBV6-1 with TRBJ2-7; maybe TRBD1 (6 bases). The CDR3 loop spans 15 amino acids. The V end was cut by 6 bases, the J end by 0 bases, with 15 bases between. Germline CDR1 is MNHNS and CDR2 is SASEGT. The CDR3: CASRENRVSSYEQYF. CDR3 nucleotides: TGTGCCAGCAGGGAAAACAGGGTTAGCTCCTACGAGCAGTACTTC.

This rearrangement joins TRBV9 to TRBJ2-3; D is uncertain. V lost 3 bases and J lost 2, with 1 base in between. The CDR3 has 11 amino acids. CDR1 is SGDLS and CDR2 is YYNGEE in the germline V gene. For the CDR3, the DNA is TGTGCCAGCAGCGCCACAGATACGCAGTATTTT. It is translated as CASSATDTQYF.

CDR3 in amino acids: CASRMPSGQGSEQYF. DNA of the CDR3: TGCGCCAGCAGGATGCCATCTGGACAGGGATCCGAGCAGTACTTC. The rearrangement uses TRBV5-1 and TRBJ2-7, with TRBD1 matching 8 bases. The CDR3 totals 15 residues. Germline assignment: CDR1 SGHRS and CDR2 YFSETQ. J was trimmed by 6 bases and V by 5 bases; bases with no gene match: 13.

The chain links TRBV4-1 to TRBJ2-7; no firm D call. V was pared by 0 bases and J by 0 bases, with 9 bases between. The germline CDR1 and CDR2 sequences are MGHRA and YSYEKL. This CDR3 spans 15 amino acids. The CDR3 reads CASSQDQTASYEQYF. The CDR3 nucleotides are TGCGCCAGCAGCCAAGATCAAACCGCCTCCTACGAGCAGTACTTC.

The table lists this clone with a count of one. The chain uses TRBV13 and TRBJ1-2; 7 bases fit TRBD1. Germline CDR1 and CDR2: PRHDT and FYEKMQ (reference sequence). The CDR3 extends over 13 amino acids. V shed 1 base, J shed 6 bases, and the junction held 2 bases outside the gene matches. As DNA, the CDR3 is TGTGCCAGCAGCTTAGTTGACAGGGATGGCTACACCTTC. It yields the protein CASSLVDRDGYTF.

The DNA of the CDR3 is TGTGCCAGCAGCTCCCCGGGACAGGGGCCCGAGACCCAGTACTTC. Protein sequence: CASSSPGQGPETQYF. This sequence joins TRBV7-9 and TRBJ2-5, with TRBD1 matching over 10 bases. The length of the CDR3 is 15 residues. The ends lost 4 bases at V and 5 bases at J; junction bases unmatched: 7. Germline V CDR1 and CDR2: SEHNR, FQNEAQ (reference sequence).

The rearrangement joins TRBV5-1 to TRBJ2-6; a weak D match, TRBD1 (6 bases). V shed 4 bases and J shed 0 bases, with 17 bases lying between them. The CDR3 has 18 residues. Germline-derived CDR1 and CDR2 are SGHRS and YFSETQ. CDR3 nucleotide sequence: TGCGCCAGCAGCGCCGGACGGGACATCGTCTCTGGGGCCAACGTCCTGACTTTC. Its translation is CASSAGRDIVSGANVLTF.

V is TRBV2 and J is TRBJ2-7; TRBD2 aligns across 7 bases. In germline, CDR1 is SNHLY, CDR2 FYNNEI. The CDR3 has 14 amino acids. The junction had 6 bases not matched to a gene; V was cut back by 5 bases and J by 2 bases. Here the CDR3 DNA reads TGTGCCAGCAGTCCGGGACTACCCCCCTACGAGCAGTACTTC. Translation gives CASSPGLPPYEQYF.

Only one count was recorded for this clone. The rearrangement uses TRBV11-2 and TRBJ1-1; D is possibly TRBD1 (5 bases). The CDR3 runs 17 residues. CDR1 and CDR2 from the germline V gene are SGHAT and FQNNGV. The ends were cut back, 5 bases at V and 4 bases at J, with 23 bases in the middle. The chain's CDR3 is CASSQGITGIGSTEAFF. The CDR3 bases are TGTGCCAGCAGCCAAGGGATAACAGGCATAGGGTCCACTGAAGCTTTCTTT. The whole variable domain, filled in from reference TRBV11-2 and TRBJ1-1, reads EAGVAQSPRYKIIEKRQSVAFWCNPISGHATLYWYQQILGQGPKLLIQFQNNGVVDDSQLPKDRFSAERLKGVDSTLKIQPAKLEDSAVYLCASSQGITGIGSTEAFFGQGTRLTVV.

The chain has TRBV7-8 and TRBJ2-1, with D possibly TRBD2 on 7 matching bases. CDR1 is SGHVS and CDR2 is FQNEAQ in the germline V gene. The length of the CDR3 is 14 residues. The V gene lost 3 bases and the J gene lost 3 bases, with 9 bases spanning the gap. CDR3 amino acids: CASSLGGRYNEQFF. CDR3 DNA sequence: TGTGCCAGCAGCTTGGGGGGGCGCTACAATGAGCAGTTCTTC.

V gene TRBV6-1 combines with J gene TRBJ2-7, with TRBD2 identical over 11 bases. The V gene's germline CDR1 is MNHNS and CDR2 SASEGT. This CDR3 has 14 amino acids. V trimming: 2 bases; J trimming: 5 bases; junction bases outside the gene matches: 2. CDR3 nucleotides: TGTGCCAGCAGTGAACTAGCGGGAGGAAACGAGCAGTACTTC. This codes for CASSELAGGNEQYF.

This clone was detected only once. The CDR3 reads CASRTRRQGEGYTF. As DNA, the CDR3 is TGTGCCAGCAGAACCCGGAGACAGGGGGAGGGCTACACCTTC. The chain recombines TRBV6-5 with TRBJ1-2; 9 bases fit TRBD1. Germline CDR1 is MNHEY and CDR2 is SVGAGI. Losses at the gene ends were 6 bases for V and 8 bases for J; bases not matched to a gene: 10. The CDR3 spans 14 residues.

This chain uses TRBV10-1 with TRBJ2-7, with D perhaps TRBD1 (5 bases). Between the trimmed V and J ends, which lost 3 bases and 3 bases, there was a span of 12 bases. Germline V CDR1 and CDR2: WNHNN, SYGVQD (reference sequence). The CDR3 extends over 14 amino acids. For the CDR3, the DNA is TGCGCCAGCAGTGACCTACTCGACAGCTACGAGCAGTACTTC. Protein product: CASSDLLDSYEQYF.

This sequence joins TRBV6-6 and TRBJ1-2, with D hard to call. This CDR3 spans 11 amino acids. Germline CDR1 MNHNY, CDR2 SVGAGI (reference sequence). V shed 8 bases and J shed 2 bases, with 6 bases lying between them. This chain's CDR3 is CASGMNYGYTF. CDR3 coding DNA: TGTGCCAGCGGCATGAACTATGGCTACACCTTC.

The chain joins TRBV13 to TRBJ1-1; TRBD1 might be the D (5 bases). The CDR3 sequence is 14 residues long. The V gene lost 4 bases and the J gene lost 11 bases, with 20 bases spanning the gap. CDR1 PRHDT and CDR2 FYEKMQ come from the germline V gene (reference sequence). The CDR3 protein is CASSSNGDFLGAFF. CDR3 nucleotide sequence: TGTGCCAGCAGCTCAAATGGGGACTTCCTCGGGGCTTTCTTT.

This clone appeared once. This chain uses TRBV15 with TRBJ2-7; no reliable D call. V was pared by 0 bases and J by 2 bases, with 14 bases between. CDR1 is LNHNV, CDR2 YYDKDF, per germline (reference sequence). The CDR3 covers 16 residues. Written as DNA, the CDR3 is TGTGCCACCAGCAGAGATTATGAGCTAGAGGCCTACGAGCAGTACTTC. It is translated as CATSRDYELEAYEQYF.

The chain is built from TRBV7-9 and TRBJ1-2, with unresolved D. Trimming stripped 5 bases from V and 8 bases from J, with 12 bases between. The CDR3 covers 12 residues. CDR1 SEHNR and CDR2 FQNEAQ come from the germline V gene (reference sequence). CDR3 region: CASSNPPSGYTF. CDR3 nucleotides: TGTGCCAGCAGCAACCCGCCGTCGGGCTACACCTTC.

The chain carries TRBV6-6 and TRBJ2-7; unclear D gene. This CDR3 is 11 amino acids long. Germline V gene data show CDR1 as MNHNY and CDR2 as SVGAGI (reference sequence). V was cut by 2 bases and J by 4 bases, with 3 bases left in between. The CDR3 region is CASSYEYEQYF. The CDR3 DNA follows: TGTGCCAGCAGTTACGAGTACGAGCAGTACTTC.

This clone was seen a handful of times. The rearrangement links TRBV4-2 to TRBJ2-7; TRBD2 might be the D (5 bases). The CDR3 loop spans 15 amino acids. The germline CDR1 and CDR2 sequences are LGHNA and YNFKEQ. V gave up 0 bases and J gave up 1 base, with 10 bases separating them. As DNA, the CDR3 is TGTGCCAGCAGCCAAGACCCGGGATATTCCTACGAGCAGTACTTC. This codes for CASSQDPGYSYEQYF.

This clone is a singleton in its sample. The rearrangement links TRBV2 to TRBJ2-7; 9 bases map to TRBD2. Trimming cost V 6 bases and J 4 bases; bases outside gene matches: 16. The CDR3 totals 17 residues. Germline V gene lookup returns CDR1 SNHLY and CDR2 FYNNEI. DNA of the CDR3: TGTGCCAGCAGGCGAGGTGGGGCGGGAGGGTCGGGTTACGAGCAGTACTTC. Encoded protein: CASRRGGAGGSGYEQYF.

This chain connects TRBV2 to TRBJ1-1; D not resolved. The CDR3 has 15 residues. The V end was cut by 6 bases, the J end by 0 bases, with 14 bases between. Germline V gives CDR1 SNHLY, CDR2 FYNNEI. The chain's CDR3 is CASSRGAGLNTEAFF. As DNA, the CDR3 is TGTGCCAGCAGCCGAGGAGCGGGCCTGAACACTGAAGCTTTCTTT.

The chain recombines TRBV14 with TRBJ2-1, with D perhaps being TRBD1 or TRBD2 (6 bases each). V gave up 0 bases and J gave up 8 bases, with 14 bases separating them. Germline V CDR1 and CDR2: SGHDN, FVKESK. The CDR3 sequence is 15 residues long. The CDR3 region is CASSQDIGGGDEQFF. The CDR3 bases are TGTGCCAGCAGCCAAGATATCGGGGGCGGGGATGAGCAGTTCTTC.

The genes are TRBV30 and TRBJ1-1; D ambiguous. CDR3 length: 15 residues. CDR1 and CDR2 (germline): GTSNPN, SVGIG (reference sequence). The V end was cut by 1 base, the J end by 3 bases, with 15 bases between. The CDR3 loop reads CAWSDKLPGDTEAFF. For the CDR3, the DNA is TGTGCCTGGAGTGATAAATTGCCCGGGGACACTGAAGCTTTCTTT.